This T cell receptor (beta chain) is drawn from a study of T cells in localized non-small cell lung cancer. Only one count was recorded for this clone. Clones were read by immunoSEQ multiplex PCR, and TCRdb kept only the in-frame ones, dropping some. This sample has roughly 3,000 clones, with 18% found just once. Germline V CDR1 and CDR2: SGHDN, FVKESK. This CDR3 comprises 19 residues. The trim removed 1 base at V and 0 bases at J, leaving 13 bases unmatched. The V call is TRBV14, the J call TRBJ2-7; 9 nucleotides agree with TRBD1. The source is a man aged 35 to 70 with stage I squamous cell lung carcinoma. This material consisted of lung tumor tissue, taken before any cancer treatment. CDR3 protein: CASSQAVTNTGQGSYEQYF. For the CDR3, the DNA is TGTGCCAGCAGCCAAGCCGTCACTAACACGGGACAGGGCTCCTACGAGCAGTACTTC.